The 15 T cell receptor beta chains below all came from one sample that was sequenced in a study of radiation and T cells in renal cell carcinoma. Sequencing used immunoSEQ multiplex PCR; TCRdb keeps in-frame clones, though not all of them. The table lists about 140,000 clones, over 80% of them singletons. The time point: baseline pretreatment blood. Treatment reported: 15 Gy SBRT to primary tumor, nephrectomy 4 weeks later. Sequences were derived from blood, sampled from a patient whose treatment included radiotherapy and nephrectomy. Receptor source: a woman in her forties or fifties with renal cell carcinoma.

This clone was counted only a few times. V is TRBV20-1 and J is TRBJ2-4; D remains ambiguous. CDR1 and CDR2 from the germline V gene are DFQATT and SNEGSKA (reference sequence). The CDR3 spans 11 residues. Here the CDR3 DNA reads TGCAGCGGAATAGCCAAAAACATTCAGTACTTC. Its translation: CSGIAKNIQYF.

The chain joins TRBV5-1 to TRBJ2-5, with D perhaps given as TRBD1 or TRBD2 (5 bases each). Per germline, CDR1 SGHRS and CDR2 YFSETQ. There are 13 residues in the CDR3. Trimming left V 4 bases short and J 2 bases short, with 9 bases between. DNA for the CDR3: TGCGCCAGCAGCCCCGGGGCACAAGAGACCCAGTACTTC. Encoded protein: CASSPGAQETQYF. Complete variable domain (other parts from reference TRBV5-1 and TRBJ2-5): KAGVTQTPRYLIKTRGQQVTLSCSPISGHRSVSWYQQTPGQGLQFLFEYFSETQRNKGNFPGRFSGRQFSNSRSEMNVSTLELGDSALYLCASSPGAQETQYFGPGTRLLVL.

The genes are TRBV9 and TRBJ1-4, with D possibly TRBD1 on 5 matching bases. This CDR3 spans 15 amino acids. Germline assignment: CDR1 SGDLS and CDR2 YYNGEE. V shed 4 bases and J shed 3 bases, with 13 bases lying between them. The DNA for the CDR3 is TGTGCCAGCAGCTCCCGGACATCCGCTAATGAAAAACTGTTTTTT. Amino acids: CASSSRTSANEKLFF.

The CDR3 nucleotides read TGTGCCAGTAGTGTGGAGCAGCTTAGCAATCAGCCCCAGCATTTT. It encodes CASSVEQLSNQPQHF. J is TRBJ1-5 and V is TRBV19; D not resolved. The germline V and J ends were trimmed by 5 bases and 0 bases, with 11 bases remaining between them. This CDR3 is built from 15 residues. Germline-derived CDR1 and CDR2 are LNHDA and SQIVND (reference sequence). The variable domain in full, completed from reference TRBV19 and TRBJ1-5, reads DGGITQSPKYLFRKEGQNVTLSCEQNLNHDAMYWYRQDPGQGLRLIYYSQIVNDFQKGDIAEGYSVSREKKESFPLTVTSAQKNPTAFYLCASSVEQLSNQPQHFGDGTRLSIL.

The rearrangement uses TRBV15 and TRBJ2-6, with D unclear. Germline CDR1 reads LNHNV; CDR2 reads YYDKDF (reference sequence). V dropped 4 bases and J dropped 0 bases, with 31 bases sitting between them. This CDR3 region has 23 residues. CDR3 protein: CATSNDNRITPYLPHSGANVLTF. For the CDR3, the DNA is TGTGCCACCAGCAACGATAATCGGATCACACCTTACCTTCCCCACTCTGGGGCCAACGTCCTGACTTTC.

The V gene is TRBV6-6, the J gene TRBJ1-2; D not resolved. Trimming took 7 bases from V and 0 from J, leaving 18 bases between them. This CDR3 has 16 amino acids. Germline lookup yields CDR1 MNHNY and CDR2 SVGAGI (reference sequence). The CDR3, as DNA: TGTGCCAGCAACCCCAGCCGGGGAAAAGCTAACTATGGCTACACCTTC. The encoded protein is CASNPSRGKANYGYTF.

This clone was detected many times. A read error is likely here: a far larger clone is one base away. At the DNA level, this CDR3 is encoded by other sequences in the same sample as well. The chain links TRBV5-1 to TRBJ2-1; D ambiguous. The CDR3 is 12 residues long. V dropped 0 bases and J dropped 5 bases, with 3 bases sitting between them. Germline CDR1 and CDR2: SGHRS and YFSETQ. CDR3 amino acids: CASSLVDNEQFF. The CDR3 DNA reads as TGCGCCAGCAGCTTGGTCGACAATGAGCAGTTCTTC.

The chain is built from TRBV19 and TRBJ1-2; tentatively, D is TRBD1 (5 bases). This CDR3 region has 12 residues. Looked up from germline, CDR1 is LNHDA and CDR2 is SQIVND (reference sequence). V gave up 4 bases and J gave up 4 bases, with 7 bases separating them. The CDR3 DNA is TGTGCCAGTAGTAGGGGGATCTATGGCTACACCTTC. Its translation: CASSRGIYGYTF.

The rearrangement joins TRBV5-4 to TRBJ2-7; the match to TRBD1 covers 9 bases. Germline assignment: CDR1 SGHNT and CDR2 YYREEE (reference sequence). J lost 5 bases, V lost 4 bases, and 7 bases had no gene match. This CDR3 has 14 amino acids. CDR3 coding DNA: TGTGCCAGCAGCGAAGGGACAGGGCTAAACGAGCAGTACTTC. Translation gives CASSEGTGLNEQYF.

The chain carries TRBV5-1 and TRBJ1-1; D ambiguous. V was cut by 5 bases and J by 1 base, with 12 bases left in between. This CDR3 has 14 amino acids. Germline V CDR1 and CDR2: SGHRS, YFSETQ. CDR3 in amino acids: CASSRTDGNTEAFF. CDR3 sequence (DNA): TGCGCCAGCAGTCGTACTGACGGGAACACTGAAGCTTTCTTT.

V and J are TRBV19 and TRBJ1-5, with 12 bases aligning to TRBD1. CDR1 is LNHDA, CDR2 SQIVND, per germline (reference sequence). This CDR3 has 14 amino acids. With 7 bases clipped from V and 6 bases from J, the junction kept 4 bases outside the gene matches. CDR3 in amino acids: CASTGTGGGQPQHF. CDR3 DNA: TGTGCCAGTACTGGGACAGGGGGCGGTCAGCCCCAGCATTTT.

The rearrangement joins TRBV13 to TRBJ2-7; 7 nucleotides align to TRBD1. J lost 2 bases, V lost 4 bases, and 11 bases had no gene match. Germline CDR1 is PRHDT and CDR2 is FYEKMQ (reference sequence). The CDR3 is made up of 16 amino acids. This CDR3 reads CASSSYTQGITYEQYF. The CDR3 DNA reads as TGTGCCAGCAGCTCTTACACACAGGGGATTACCTACGAGCAGTACTTC.

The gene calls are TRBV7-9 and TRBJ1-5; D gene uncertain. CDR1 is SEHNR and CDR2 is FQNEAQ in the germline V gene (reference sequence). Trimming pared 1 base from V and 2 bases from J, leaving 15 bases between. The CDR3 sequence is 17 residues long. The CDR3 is CASSLEQLNSRNQPQHF. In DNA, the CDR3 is TGTGCCAGCAGCTTAGAACAGCTCAACTCTCGCAATCAGCCCCAGCATTTT.

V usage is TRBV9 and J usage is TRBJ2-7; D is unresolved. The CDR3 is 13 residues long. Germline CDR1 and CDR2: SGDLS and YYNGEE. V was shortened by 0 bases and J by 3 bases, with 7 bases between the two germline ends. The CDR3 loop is CASSVGLSYEQYF. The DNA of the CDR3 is TGTGCCAGCAGCGTAGGCCTTAGCTACGAGCAGTACTTC.

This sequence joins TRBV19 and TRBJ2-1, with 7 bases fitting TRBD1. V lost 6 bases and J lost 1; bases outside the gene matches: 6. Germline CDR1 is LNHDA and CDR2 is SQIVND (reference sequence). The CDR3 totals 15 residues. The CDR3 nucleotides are TGTGCCAGTAGGCAAGACAGGGATTCCTACAATGAGCAGTTCTTC. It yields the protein CASRQDRDSYNEQFF.